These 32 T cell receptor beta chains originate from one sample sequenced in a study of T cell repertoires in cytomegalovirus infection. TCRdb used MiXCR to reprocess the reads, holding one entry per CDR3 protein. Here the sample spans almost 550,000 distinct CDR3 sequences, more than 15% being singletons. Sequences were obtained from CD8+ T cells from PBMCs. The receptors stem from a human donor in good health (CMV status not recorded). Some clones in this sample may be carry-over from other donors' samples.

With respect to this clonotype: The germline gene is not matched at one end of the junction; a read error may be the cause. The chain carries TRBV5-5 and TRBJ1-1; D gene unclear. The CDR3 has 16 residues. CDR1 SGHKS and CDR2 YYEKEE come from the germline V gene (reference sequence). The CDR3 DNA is TGCGCCAGCAGCTTGGGAGTAGACGGAAAGAACACTGAAGCTTTCTTT. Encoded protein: CASSLGVDGKNTEAFF.

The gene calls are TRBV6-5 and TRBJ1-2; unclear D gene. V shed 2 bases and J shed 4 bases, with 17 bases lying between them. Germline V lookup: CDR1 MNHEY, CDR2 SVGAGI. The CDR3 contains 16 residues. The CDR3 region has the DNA TGTGCCAGCAGTTACACTAACGACATAACCTCCTATGGCTACACCTTC. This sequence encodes CASSYTNDITSYGYTF.

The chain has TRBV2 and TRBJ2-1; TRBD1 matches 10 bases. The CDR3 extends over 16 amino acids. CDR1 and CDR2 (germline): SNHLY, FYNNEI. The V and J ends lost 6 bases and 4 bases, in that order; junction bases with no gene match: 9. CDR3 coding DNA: TGTGCCAGCAGGCCCAAACCGGGACAGGGGTACAATGAGCAGTTCTTC. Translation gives CASRPKPGQGYNEQFF.

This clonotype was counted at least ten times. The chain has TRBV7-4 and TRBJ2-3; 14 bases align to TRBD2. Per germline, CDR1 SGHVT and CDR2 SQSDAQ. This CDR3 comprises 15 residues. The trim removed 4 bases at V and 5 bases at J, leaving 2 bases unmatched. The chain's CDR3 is CASSSGTSGGDTQYF. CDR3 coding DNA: TGTGCCAGCAGCTCCGGGACTAGCGGGGGAGATACGCAGTATTTT.

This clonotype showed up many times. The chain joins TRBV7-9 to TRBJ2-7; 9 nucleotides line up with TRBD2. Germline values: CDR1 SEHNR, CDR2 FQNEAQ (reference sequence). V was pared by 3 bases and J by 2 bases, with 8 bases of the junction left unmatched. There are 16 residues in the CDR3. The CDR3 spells CASSFASSSGAYEQYF. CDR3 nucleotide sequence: TGTGCCAGCAGCTTTGCCTCTTCTAGCGGGGCCTACGAGCAGTACTTC.

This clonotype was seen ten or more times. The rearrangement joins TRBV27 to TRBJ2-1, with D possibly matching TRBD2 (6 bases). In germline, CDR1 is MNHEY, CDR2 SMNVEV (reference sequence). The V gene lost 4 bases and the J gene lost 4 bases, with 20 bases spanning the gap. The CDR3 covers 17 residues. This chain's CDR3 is CASSSLLNGAGYNEQFF. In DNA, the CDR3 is TGTGCCAGCAGTTCCCTCCTTAATGGGGCGGGATACAATGAGCAGTTCTTC.

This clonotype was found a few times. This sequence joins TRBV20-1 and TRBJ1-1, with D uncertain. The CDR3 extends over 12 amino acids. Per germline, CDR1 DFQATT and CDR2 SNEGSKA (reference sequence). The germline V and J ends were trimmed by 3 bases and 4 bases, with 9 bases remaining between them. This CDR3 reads CSARFEGTEAFF. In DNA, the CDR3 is TGCAGTGCTAGGTTTGAGGGCACTGAAGCTTTCTTT.

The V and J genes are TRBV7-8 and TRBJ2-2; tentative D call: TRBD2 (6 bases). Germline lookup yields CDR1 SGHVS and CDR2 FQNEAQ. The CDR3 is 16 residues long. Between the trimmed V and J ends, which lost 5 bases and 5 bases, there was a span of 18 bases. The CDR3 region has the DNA TGTGCCAGCAGCCCTCTGTCGGGAGCAAAAACCGGGGAGCTGTTTTTT. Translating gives CASSPLSGAKTGELFF. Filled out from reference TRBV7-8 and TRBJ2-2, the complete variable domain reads GAGVSQSPRYKVAKRGQDVALRCDPISGHVSLFWYQQALGQGPEFLTYFQNEAQLDKSGLPSDRFFAERPEGSVSTLKIQRTQQEDSAVYLCASSPLSGAKTGELFFGEGSRLTVL.

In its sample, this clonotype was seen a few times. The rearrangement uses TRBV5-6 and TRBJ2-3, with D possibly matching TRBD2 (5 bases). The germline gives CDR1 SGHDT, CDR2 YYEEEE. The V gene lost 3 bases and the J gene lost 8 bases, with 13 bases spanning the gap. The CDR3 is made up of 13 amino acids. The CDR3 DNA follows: TGTGCCAGCAGCTCGATTTTGGCGGGTACGCAGTATTTT. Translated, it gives CASSSILAGTQYF.

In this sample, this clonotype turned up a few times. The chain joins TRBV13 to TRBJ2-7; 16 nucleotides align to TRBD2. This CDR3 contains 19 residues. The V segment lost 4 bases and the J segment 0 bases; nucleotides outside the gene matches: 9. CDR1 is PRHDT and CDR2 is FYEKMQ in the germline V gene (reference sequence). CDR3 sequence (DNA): TGTGCCAGCAGCTCTACTCCGGGACTAGCGGGGGGGAGCTCCTACGAGCAGTACTTC. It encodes CASSSTPGLAGGSSYEQYF.

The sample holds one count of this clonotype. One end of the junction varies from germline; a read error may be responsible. The CDR3 region has the DNA TGTGCCAGCAGTTACTCGAAGGCGGGCGGGTATGGCCACACCTTC. Its translation is CASSYSKAGGYGHTF. This chain links TRBV6-2 or TRBV6-3 with TRBJ1-2; D unresolved. In germline, CDR1 is MNHEY, CDR2 SVGEGT. The CDR3 runs to 15 residues.

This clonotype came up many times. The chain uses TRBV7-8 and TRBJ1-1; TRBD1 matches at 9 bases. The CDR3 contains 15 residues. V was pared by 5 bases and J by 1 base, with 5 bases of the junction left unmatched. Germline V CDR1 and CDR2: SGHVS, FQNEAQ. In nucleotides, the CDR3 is TGTGCCAGCAGCAACCGGGACAGGGAGAACACTGAAGCTTTCTTT. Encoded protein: CASSNRDRENTEAFF.

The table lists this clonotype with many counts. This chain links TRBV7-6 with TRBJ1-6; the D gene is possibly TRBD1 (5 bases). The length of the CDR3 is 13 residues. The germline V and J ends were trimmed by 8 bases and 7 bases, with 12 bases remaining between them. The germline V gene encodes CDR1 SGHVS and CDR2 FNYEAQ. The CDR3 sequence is CASRGPQNSPLHF. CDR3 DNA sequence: TGTGCCAGCCGGGGACCGCAAAATTCACCCCTCCACTTT.

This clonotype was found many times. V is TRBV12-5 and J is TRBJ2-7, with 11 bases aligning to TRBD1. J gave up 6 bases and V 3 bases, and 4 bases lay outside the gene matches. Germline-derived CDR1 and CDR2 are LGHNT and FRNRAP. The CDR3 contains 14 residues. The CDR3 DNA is TGTGCTAGTGGTTTAACGGGACAGGGGGGCGAGCAGTACTTC. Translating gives CASGLTGQGGEQYF.

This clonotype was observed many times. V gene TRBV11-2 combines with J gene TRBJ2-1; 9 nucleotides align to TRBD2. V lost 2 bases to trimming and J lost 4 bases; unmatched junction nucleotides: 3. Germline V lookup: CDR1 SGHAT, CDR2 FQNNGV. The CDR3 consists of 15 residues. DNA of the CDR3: TGTGCCAGCAGCTTAAGGAGCGGGGGGTACAATGAGCAGTTCTTC. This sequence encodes CASSLRSGGYNEQFF.

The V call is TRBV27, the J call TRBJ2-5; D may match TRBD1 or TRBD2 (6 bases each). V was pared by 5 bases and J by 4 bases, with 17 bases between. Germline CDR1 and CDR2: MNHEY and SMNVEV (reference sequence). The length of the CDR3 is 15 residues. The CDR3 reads CASSATRGGRETQYF. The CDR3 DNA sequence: TGTGCCAGCAGTGCGACTAGAGGGGGAAGAGAGACCCAGTACTTC.

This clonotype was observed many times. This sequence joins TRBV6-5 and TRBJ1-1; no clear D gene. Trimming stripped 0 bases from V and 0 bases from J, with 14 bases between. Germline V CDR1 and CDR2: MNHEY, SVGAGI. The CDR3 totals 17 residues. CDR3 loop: CASSYSRAYFMNTEAFF. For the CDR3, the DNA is TGTGCCAGCAGTTACTCAAGGGCTTACTTCATGAACACTGAAGCTTTCTTT.

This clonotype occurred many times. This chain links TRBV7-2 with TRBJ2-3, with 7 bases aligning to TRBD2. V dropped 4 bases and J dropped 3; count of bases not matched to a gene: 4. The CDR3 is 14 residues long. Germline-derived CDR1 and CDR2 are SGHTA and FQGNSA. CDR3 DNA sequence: TGTGCCAGCAGCTCCCCAGCGGGAACAGATACGCAGTATTTT. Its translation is CASSSPAGTDTQYF.

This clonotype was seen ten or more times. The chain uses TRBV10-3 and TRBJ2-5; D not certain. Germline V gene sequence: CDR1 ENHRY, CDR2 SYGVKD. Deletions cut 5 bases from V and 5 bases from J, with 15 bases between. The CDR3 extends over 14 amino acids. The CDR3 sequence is CAISSDEALETQYF. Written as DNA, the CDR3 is TGTGCCATCAGTTCGGACGAGGCTCTGGAGACCCAGTACTTC.

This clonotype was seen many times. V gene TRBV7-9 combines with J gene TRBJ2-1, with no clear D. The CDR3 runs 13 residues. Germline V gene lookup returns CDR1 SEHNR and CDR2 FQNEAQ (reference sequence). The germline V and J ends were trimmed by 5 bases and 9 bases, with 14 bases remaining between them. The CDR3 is CASSISPGREQFF. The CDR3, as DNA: TGTGCCAGCAGCATAAGTCCAGGTCGTGAGCAGTTCTTC.

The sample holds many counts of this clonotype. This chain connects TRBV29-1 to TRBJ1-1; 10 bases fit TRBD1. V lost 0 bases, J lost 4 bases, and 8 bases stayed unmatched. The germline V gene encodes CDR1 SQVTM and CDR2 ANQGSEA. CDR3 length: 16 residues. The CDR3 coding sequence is TGCAGCGTTGAAGATCGGAGTGACAGGGGGCCCACTGAAGCTTTCTTT. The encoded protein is CSVEDRSDRGPTEAFF.

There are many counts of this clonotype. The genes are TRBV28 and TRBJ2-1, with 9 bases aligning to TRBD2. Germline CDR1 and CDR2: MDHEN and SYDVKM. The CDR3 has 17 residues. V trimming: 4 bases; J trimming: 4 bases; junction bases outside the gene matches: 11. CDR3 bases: TGTGCCAGCAGTTCCCCGGGGCTAGCGGGAATGTACAATGAGCAGTTCTTC. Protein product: CASSSPGLAGMYNEQFF. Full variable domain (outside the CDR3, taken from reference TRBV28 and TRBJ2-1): DVKVTQSSRYLVKRTGEKVFLECVQDMDHENMFWYRQDPGLGLRLIYFSYDVKMKEKGDIPEGYSVSREKKERFSLILESASTNQTSMYLCASSSPGLAGMYNEQFFGPGTRLTVL.

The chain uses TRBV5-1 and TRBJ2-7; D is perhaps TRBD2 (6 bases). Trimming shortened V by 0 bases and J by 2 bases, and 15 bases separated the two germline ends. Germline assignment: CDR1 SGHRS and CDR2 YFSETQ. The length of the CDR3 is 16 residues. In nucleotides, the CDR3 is TGCGCCAGCAGCTTGGCGGGCGGGGCTCCAGCCTACGAGCAGTACTTC. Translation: CASSLAGGAPAYEQYF.

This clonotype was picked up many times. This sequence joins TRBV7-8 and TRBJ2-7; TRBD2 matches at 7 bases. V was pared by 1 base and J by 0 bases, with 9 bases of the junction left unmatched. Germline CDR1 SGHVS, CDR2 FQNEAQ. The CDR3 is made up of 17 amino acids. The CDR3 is CASSLVGGDFSSYEQYF. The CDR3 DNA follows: TGTGCCAGCAGCTTAGTGGGGGGGGACTTCAGCTCCTACGAGCAGTACTTC.

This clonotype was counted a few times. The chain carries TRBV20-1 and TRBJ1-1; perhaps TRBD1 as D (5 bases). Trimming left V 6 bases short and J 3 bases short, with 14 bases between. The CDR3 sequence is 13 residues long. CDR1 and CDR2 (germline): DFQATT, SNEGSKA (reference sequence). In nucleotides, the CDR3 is TGCAGTGCCAGGGAGAGGTCTCACACTGAAGCTTTCTTT. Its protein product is CSARERSHTEAFF.

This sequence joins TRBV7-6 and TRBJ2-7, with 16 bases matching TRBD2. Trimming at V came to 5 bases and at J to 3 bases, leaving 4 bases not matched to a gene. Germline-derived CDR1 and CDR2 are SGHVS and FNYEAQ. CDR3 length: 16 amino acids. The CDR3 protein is CASSAGLAGGLYEQYF. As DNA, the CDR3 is TGTGCCAGCAGCGCGGGACTAGCGGGGGGGCTCTACGAGCAGTACTTC.

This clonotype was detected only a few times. CDR3 in DNA: TGTGCCAGCAGCCTCTCTTTATGGAACACTGAAGCTTTCTTT. This encodes CASSLSLWNTEAFF. The genes are TRBV5-4 and TRBJ1-1; the D is unclear. CDR1 and CDR2 from the germline V gene are SGHNT and YYREEE (reference sequence). Between the trimmed V and J ends, which lost 4 bases and 1 base, there was a span of 11 bases. The CDR3 is 14 residues long. The full variable domain, rest sourced from reference TRBV5-4 and TRBJ1-1, is ETGVTQSPTHLIKTRGQQVTLRCSSQSGHNTVSWYQQALGQGPQFIFQYYREEENGRGNFPPRFSGLQFPNYSSELNVNALELDDSALYLCASSLSLWNTEAFFGQGTRLTVV.

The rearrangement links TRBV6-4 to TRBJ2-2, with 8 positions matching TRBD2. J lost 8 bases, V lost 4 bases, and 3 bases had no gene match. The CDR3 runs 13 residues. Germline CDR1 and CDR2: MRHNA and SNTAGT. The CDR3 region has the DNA TGTGCCAGCAGTGCTAGCGGGTATGGGGAGCTGTTTTTT. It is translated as CASSASGYGELFF.

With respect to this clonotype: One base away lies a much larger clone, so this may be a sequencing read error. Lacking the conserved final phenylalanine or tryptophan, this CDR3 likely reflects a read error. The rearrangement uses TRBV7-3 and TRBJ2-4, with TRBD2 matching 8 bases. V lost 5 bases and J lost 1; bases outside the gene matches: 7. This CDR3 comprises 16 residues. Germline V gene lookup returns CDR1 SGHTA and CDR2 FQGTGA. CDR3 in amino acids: CASSQGLAGAKNIQYI. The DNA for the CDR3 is TGTGCCAGCAGCCAAGGTTTAGCGGGGGCCAAAAACATTCAGTACATC.

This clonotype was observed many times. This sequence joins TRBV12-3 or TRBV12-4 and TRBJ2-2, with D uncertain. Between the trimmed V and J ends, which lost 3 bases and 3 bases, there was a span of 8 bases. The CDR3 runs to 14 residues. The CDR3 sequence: CASSLVTDTGELFF. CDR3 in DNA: TGTGCCAGCAGTTTGGTCACCGACACCGGGGAGCTGTTTTTT.

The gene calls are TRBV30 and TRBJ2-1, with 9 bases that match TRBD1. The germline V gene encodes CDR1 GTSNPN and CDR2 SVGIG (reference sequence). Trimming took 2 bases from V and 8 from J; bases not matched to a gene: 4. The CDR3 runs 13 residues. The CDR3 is CAWSSGQGDEQFF. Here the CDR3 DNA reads TGTGCCTGGAGTTCGGGACAGGGTGATGAGCAGTTCTTC.

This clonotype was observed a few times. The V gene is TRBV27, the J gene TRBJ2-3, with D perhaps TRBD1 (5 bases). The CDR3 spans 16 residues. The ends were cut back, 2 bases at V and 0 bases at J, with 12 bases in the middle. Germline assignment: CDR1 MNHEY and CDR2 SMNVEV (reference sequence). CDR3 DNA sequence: TGTGCCAGCAGTTTACTTCAGGGTGCTAGCACAGATACGCAGTATTTT. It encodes CASSLLQGASTDTQYF.